The T cell receptor (beta chain) under discussion was sequenced for a study of cytomegalovirus exposure and HLA in healthy donors. General study findings and limits: Per a later analysis, 15,000 to 20,000 TCR beta sequences showed association with HLA alleles at 0.05 false discovery rate. Reported results showed that the classifier diagnosed cytomegalovirus status with high specificity and sensitivity.

Points on this clone: Its antigen is still unknown.

The PCR employed 60 Vbeta primers together with 13 Jbeta primers. Assay: immunoSEQ multiplex PCR; the TCRdb copy retains only in-frame clones and omits some. The sample lists about 170,000 clones, roughly 80% occurring once. The V and J ends lost 0 bases and 0 bases respectively, with 12 bases between them. This CDR3 comprises 17 residues. The germline V gene encodes CDR1 WSHSY and CDR2 SAAADI. Specimen: PBMCs. The chain uses TRBV10-2 and TRBJ1-3; no reliable D call. This sequence originates from a male donor in good health and CMV-seronegative. Here the CDR3 reads CASSESTWADSGNTIYF. The CDR3 DNA follows: TGCGCCAGCAGTGAGTCGACCTGGGCCGACTCTGGAAACACCATATATTTT.